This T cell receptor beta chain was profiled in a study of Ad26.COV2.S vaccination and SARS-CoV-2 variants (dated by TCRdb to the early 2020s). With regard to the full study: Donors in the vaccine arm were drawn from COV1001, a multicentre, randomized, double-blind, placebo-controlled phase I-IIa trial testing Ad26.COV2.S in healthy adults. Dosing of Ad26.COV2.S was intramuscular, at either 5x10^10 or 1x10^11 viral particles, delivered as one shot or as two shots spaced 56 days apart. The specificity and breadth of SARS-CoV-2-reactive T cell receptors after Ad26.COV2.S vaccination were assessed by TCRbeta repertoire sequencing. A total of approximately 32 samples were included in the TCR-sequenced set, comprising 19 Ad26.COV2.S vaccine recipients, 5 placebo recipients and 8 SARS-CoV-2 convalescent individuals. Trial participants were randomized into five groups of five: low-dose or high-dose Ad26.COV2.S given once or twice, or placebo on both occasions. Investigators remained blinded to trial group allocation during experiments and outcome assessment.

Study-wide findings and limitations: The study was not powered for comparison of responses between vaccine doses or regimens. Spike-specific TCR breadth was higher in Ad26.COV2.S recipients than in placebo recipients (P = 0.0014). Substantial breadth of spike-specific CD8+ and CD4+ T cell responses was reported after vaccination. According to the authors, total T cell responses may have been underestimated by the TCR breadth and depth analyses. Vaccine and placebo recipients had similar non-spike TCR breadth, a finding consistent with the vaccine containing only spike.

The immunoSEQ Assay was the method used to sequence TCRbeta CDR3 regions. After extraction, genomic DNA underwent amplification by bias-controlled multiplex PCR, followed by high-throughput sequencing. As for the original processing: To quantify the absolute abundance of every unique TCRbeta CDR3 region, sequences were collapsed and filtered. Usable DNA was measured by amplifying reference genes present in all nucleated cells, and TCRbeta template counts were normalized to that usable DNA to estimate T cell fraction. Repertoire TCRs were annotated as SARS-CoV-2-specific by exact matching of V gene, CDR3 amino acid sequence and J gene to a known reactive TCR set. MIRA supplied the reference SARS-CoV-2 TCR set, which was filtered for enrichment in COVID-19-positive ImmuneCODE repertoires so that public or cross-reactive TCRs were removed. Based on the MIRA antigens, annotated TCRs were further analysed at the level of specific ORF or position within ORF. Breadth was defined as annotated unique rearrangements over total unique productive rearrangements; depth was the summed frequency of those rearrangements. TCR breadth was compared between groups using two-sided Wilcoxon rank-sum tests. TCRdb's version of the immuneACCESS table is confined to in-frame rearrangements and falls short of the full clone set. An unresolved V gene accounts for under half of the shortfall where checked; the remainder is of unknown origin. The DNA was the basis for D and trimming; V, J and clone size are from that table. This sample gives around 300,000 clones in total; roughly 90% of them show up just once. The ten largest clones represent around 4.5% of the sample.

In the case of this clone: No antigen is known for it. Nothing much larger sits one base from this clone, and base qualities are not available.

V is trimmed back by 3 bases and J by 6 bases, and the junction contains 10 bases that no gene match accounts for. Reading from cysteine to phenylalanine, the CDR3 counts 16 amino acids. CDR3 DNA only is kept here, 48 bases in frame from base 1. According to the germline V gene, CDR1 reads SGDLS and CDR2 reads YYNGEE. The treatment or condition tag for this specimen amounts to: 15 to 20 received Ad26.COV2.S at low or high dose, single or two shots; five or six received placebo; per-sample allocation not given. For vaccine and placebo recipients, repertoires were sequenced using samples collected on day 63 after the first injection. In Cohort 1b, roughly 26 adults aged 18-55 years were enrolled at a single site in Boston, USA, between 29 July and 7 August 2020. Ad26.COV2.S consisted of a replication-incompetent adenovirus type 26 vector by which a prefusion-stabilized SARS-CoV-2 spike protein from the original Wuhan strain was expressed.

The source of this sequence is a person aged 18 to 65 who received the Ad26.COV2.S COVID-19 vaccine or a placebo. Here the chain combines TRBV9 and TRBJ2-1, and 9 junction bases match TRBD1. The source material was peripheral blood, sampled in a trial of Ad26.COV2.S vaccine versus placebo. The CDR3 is CASSGGRTGVGNEQFF. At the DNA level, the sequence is TGTGCCAGCAGCGGAGGACGGACAGGGGTTGGCAATGAGCAGTTCTTC.